These T cell receptor beta chains were read from a single sample in a study of CD8 T cells in Susac syndrome. TCRdb reprocessed the immunoSEQ multiplex PCR reads via MiXCR and lists one record per CDR3 protein. The table lists about 300,000 distinct CDR3 sequences, over 75% of them singletons. Sequences were obtained from CD8+ T cells from PBMCs. The source is a human donor with multiple sclerosis. Each CDR3 is given with its conserved first and last residue. D genes are given only for firm matches. Size values are once, few and many counts, or a class for expanded clones, and some rows have none.

NA	NA	TRBV5-1	TRBJ2-7	TGCGCCAGCAGCTTCCACCTAAGGGGGGACTCGGGCGAGCAGTACTTC	CASSFHLRGDSGEQYF
TRBD1	NA	TRBV19	TRBJ2-7	TGTGCCAGTAGTATCGGGACAGGAGGGTTCTACGAGCAGTACTTC	CASSIGTGGFYEQYF
NA	NA	TRBV5-1	TRBJ2-7	TGCGCCAGCAGGGTTCGGGTAGGATCCTACGAGCAGTACTTC	CASRVRVGSYEQYF
TRBD2	NA	TRBV4-2	TRBJ2-1	TGTGCCAGCAGCCAATATACCGATAGCGGGAGGGGCTTAGGGGAGCAGTTCTTC	CASSQYTDSGRGLGEQFF
TRBD1	NA	TRBV19	TRBJ2-7	TGTGCCAGTAGTACAACCGCCGGGACAGTTAACTACGAGCAGTACTTC	CASSTTAGTVNYEQYF
NA	NA	TRBV7-3	TRBJ1-1	TGTGCCAGCAGCCCCCCAGGGGTCGCTGAAGCTTTCTTT	CASSPPGVAEAFF
TRBD1	once	TRBV9	TRBJ1-1	TGTGCCAGCAGCACCTCGGGACAGCTTCGGACTGAAGCTTTCTTT	CASSTSGQLRTEAFF
NA	NA	TRBV28	TRBJ2-2	TGTGCCAGCAGCAAAACGAGCGGGAACACCGGGGAGCTGTTTTTT	CASSKTSGNTGELFF
TRBD2	NA	TRBV12-3/TRBV12-4	TRBJ2-2	TGTGCCAGCAGTGGGACTAGAGGCACCGGGGAGCTGTTTTTT	CASSGTRGTGELFF
NA	NA	TRBV20-1	TRBJ2-3	TGCAGTGCTAGAGATCAAGGACTGTTAGCGGATACGCAGTATTTT	CSARDQGLLADTQYF
TRBD2	NA	TRBV27	TRBJ2-1	TGTGCCAGCAGTCCTCTTGCGGGAGCAGGGAATGAGCAGTTCTTC	CASSPLAGAGNEQFF
TRBD2	NA	TRBV19	TRBJ2-1	TGTGCCAGTAGTATTCGGACTAGCGGGGCCTACAATGAGCAGTTCTTC	CASSIRTSGAYNEQFF
NA	NA	TRBV19	TRBJ2-7	TGTGCCAGTAGTATGGGGTCTTCTGTTGAGCAGTACTTC	CASSMGSSVEQYF
NA	NA	TRBV4-1	TRBJ1-3	TGCGCCAGCAGCCAAGTCTATACCTCTGGAAACACCATATATTTT	CASSQVYTSGNTIYF
TRBD2	NA	TRBV10-3	TRBJ2-1	TGTGCCATCAGGGGGGTTGGTAGCGGGACCTACAATGAGCAGTTCTTC	CAIRGVGSGTYNEQFF
NA	NA	TRBV6-1	TRBJ2-3	TGTGCCAGCGTCTTAGGTTCCGACACAGATACGCAGTATTTT	CASVLGSDTDTQYF
NA	NA	TRBV13	TRBJ2-7	TGTGCCAGCAGCCCCCGGGGCAGCGGGCGGGTTTACGAGCAGTACTTC	CASSPRGSGRVYEQYF
NA	NA	TRBV7-2	TRBJ2-3	TGTGCCAGCAGCTTTTCCGGGGGGCCAGATACGCAGTATTTT	CASSFSGGPDTQYF
NA	NA	TRBV20-1	TRBJ2-7	TGCAGTGCTAGATTGAACAACGAGCAGTACTTC	CSARLNNEQYF
NA	NA	TRBV12-3/TRBV12-4	TRBJ2-4	TGTGCCAGCAGAAGTACCGGTACTACGCCGATTCAGTACTTC	CASRSTGTTPIQYF
NA	NA	TRBV25-1	TRBJ2-2	TGTGCCAGCAGTGACCCCGGTGCCGGGGAGCTGTTTTTT	CASSDPGAGELFF
NA	NA	TRBV10-3	TRBJ2-1	TGTGCCATCAGTGAGTATCAACTAGGGGATGAGCAGTTCTTC	CAISEYQLGDEQFF
NA	once	TRBV2	TRBJ1-1	TGTGCCAGCAGTGACAGTTTTGAAGCTTTCTTT	CASSDSFEAFF
NA	NA	TRBV14	TRBJ2-1	TGTGCCAGCAGCCACCGGCCAGCCAGCTCCTACAATGAGCAGTTCTTC	CASSHRPASSYNEQFF
NA	NA	TRBV27	TRBJ1-6	TGTGCCAGCAGTCCCCTAATCAGGCAGGGCTATAATTCACCCCTCCACTTT	CASSPLIRQGYNSPLHF
NA	NA	TRBV7-9	TRBJ1-1	TGTGCCAGCAGCGATGGATTAGCTTTCTTT	CASSDGLAFF
NA	once	TRBV5-6	TRBJ2-1	TGTGCCAGCAGCTTTCCCGGGGCTGAGCAGTTCTTC	CASSFPGAEQFF
TRBD1	NA	TRBV9	TRBJ1-2	TGTGCCAGCAGCGGCGACAGGGCTGGCTACACCTTC	CASSGDRAGYTF
TRBD1	NA	TRBV2	TRBJ2-7	TGTGCCAGCAGTGTTACAGGGGGCAGTATCCCCTACGAGCAGTACTTC	CASSVTGGSIPYEQYF
NA	NA	TRBV10-3	TRBJ2-7	TGTGCCACCATTCGTGGTTGGGCAGGAAATCGCTACGAGCAGTACTTC	CATIRGWAGNRYEQYF
NA	NA	TRBV7-9	TRBJ2-5	TGTGCCAGCAGCTCCGATCGCCAAGAGACCCAGTACTTC	CASSSDRQETQYF
NA	NA	TRBV12-5	TRBJ2-7	TGTGCTAGTGGCCTACCTTCGATCTACGAGCAGTACTTC	CASGLPSIYEQYF